This TCR beta chain stems from a study of cytomegalovirus exposure and HLA in healthy donors. On the study more broadly: Previous work identified 90 million to 130 million unique TCR beta sequences from roughly 180 million T cells. Findings of the study overall: Altogether, 150 to 200 TCR beta chains were recorded as cytomegalovirus-associated.

Germline CDR1 SEHNR, CDR2 FQNEAQ (reference sequence). The V end lost 5 bases, the J end lost 5 bases, and 12 bases lay between the germline ends. This CDR3 has 13 residues. In the PCR, 60 Vbeta and 13 Jbeta primers were used. Some clones are missing from TCRdb's copy, which holds only in-frame ones; the method was immunoSEQ multiplex PCR. The data contain 65,000 to 85,000 clones, about three quarters of them singletons. As regards this clone: The antigen remains unidentified.

The source of this sequence is a male donor in good health and CMV-seropositive. The V call is TRBV7-9, the J call TRBJ1-1, with D possibly matching TRBD1 (6 bases). The sequenced material came from PBMCs. CDR3 loop: CASSTFTGTEAFF. The CDR3 coding sequence is TGTGCCAGCAGCACCTTTACAGGGACTGAAGCTTTCTTT.